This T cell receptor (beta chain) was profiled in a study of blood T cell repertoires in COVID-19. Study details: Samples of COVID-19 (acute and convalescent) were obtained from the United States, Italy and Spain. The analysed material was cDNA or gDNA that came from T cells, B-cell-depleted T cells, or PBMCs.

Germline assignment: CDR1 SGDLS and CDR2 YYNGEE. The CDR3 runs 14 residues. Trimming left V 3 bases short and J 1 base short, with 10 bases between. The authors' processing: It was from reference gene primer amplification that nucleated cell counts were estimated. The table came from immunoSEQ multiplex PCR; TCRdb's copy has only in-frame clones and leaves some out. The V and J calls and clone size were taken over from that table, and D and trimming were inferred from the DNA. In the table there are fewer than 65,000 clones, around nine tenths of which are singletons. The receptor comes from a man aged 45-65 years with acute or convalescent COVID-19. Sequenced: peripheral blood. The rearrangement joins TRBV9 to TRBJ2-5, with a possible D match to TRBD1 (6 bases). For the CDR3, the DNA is TGTGCCAGCAGCGCCCGACAGGCCCAAGAGACCCAGTACTTC. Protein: CASSARQAQETQYF.